The source of this TCR beta chain is a study of PD-1 blockade in classical Hodgkin lymphoma (TCRdb year 2020). With respect to the entire study: Nivolumab dosing was 3 mg/kg intravenously every 2 weeks, continuing until either disease progression or unacceptable toxicity. To define a peripheral blood immune signature of response to PD-1 blockade in classical Hodgkin lymphoma, the study combined TCR beta sequencing with CyTOF. The investigation overall reported the following: The study was restricted to a single clinical trial cohort, and the causes of repertoire differences, possibly disease activity or prior therapy, were left undefined. By C4D1, a significant rise was seen in CD4+ TCR diversity but not in CD8+ TCR diversity (p=0.0027 vs p=0.16), and the rise was most apparent among complete responders (p=0.02). Lower diversity was observed in patients in whom nivolumab was started less than 1 year after ASCT, and these patients were excluded from later analyses so that confounding by immune reconstitution would be avoided. Newly diagnosed patients were reported to have lower baseline TCR diversity than healthy donors, and relapsed/refractory patients were reported to have lower baseline TCR diversity still. Trial patients achieving complete response had baseline diversity similar to newly diagnosed patients, whereas partial responders and progressors had significantly lower diversity.

The meaning of the sample's time point label: cycle 2 day 1 (C2D1) of nivolumab. Relapse after autologous stem cell transplantation had occurred in all trial patients, and cohorts A, B and C were distinguished by prior brentuximab vedotin exposure. The trial cohort included 45 to 65 patients with relapsed/refractory classical Hodgkin lymphoma, and each patient had a best overall response of complete response, partial response or progressive disease. In the multi-cohort phase II CheckMate 205 trial, trial patients received single-agent nivolumab. Best overall response was determined by an independent review committee according to the 2007 International Working Group response criteria. Trial PBMCs were obtained immediately prior to nivolumab initiation (C1D1) and on therapy at cycle 2 day 1 and cycle 4 day 1. After peripheral blood was drawn into 8 mL Vacutainer Cell Preparation Tubes, PBMCs were isolated by centrifugation and then cryopreserved.

The Qiagen DNeasy kit was used to extract genomic DNA both from unsorted PBMCs and from the negatively selected CD4+ and CD8+ fractions. Amplification of TCR beta CDR3 regions was done by immunoSEQ multiplex PCR with primers that anneal to V and J segments. A synthetic immune receptor repertoire was used to minimize amplification bias, and any residual bias was removed computationally once sequencing was done. Regarding the original processing steps: Custom Python scripts were used to quantify repertoire diversity as the Shannon entropy index. Unsorted, CD4+ and CD8+ repertoires were analyzed separately, except in combined analyses where CD4+ and CD8+ sequences were merged in silico. A clone counted as expanded when the clone's frequency after treatment rose at least 2-fold relative to C1D1, and clones undetected at baseline were given a pseudocount of 0.5. Clones with 0 or 1 copy at C1D1 were classified as singleton clones, and clones with 2 or more copies were classified as non-singleton clones. Clones expanded in unsorted samples were annotated as CD4+, CD8+ or unknown by matching protein sequences in sorted samples from the same patient. Wilcoxon tests on paired samples were used to test changes in diversity from C1D1 to C4D1. Not all clones reach the TCRdb copy of this immuneACCESS table, which keeps in-frame sequences only. Checked studies attribute under half of the gap to unresolved V genes and leave the rest unexplained. V, J and clone size are those of that table, while D and trimming were read from the DNA. The sample yields approximately 11,000 clones; about 80% were counted once. The ten largest clones represent around 32% of the sample.

Points on this clone: Its antigen target is currently unknown. Per-base qualities were not stored, and no clone one base away is much larger.

Via the germline V gene, CDR1 is MNHNS and CDR2 SASEGT. Trimmed from V: 5 bases; trimmed from J: 4 bases; junction bases lacking a gene match: 8. The CDR3 starts with the cysteine, ends with the phenylalanine, and has 14 residues. Kept here is only the CDR3 DNA, which spans 42 bases and is read in frame from base 1. The chain is assembled from TRBV6-1 and TRBJ2-7; 7 junctional bases match TRBD1. The sample in question was peripheral blood mononuclear cells (PBMCs), obtained before the second cycle of nivolumab. This TCR derives from a human donor with classical Hodgkin lymphoma. The CDR3 in this case is CASSHNRQGYEQYF. Read as DNA, the sequence is TGTGCCAGCAGTCACAATCGACAGGGTTACGAGCAGTACTTC.